This TCR beta chain was identified during a study of T cell responses to AZD1222 COVID-19 vaccine. Study in general: Second-dose intervals near 4 or 12 weeks were combined.

Sequenced by immunoSEQ multiplex PCR; TCRdb stores in-frame clones only, minus some. The sample lists about 150,000 clones, approximately 90% occurring once. Notes on this clone: Its antigen is not known.

CDR1 SGHTA and CDR2 FQGNSA come from the germline V gene. V was pared by 3 bases and J by 2 bases, with 4 bases of the junction left unmatched. CDR3 length equals 15 residues. General study findings and limits: Donors were largely white British and mainly female; clonal diversity was possibly underestimated. The repertoires were collected only after the peak T cell response.

The receptor's source is an adult in good health. This chain connects TRBV7-2 to TRBJ1-1; 9 bases line up with TRBD1. Sequences were derived from peripheral blood, sampled on day 0 of AZD1222 vaccination. The CDR3 loop is CASSFLGQGNTEAFF. CDR3 DNA sequence: TGTGCCAGCAGCTTTTTGGGACAGGGAAACACTGAAGCTTTCTTT.